This T cell receptor (beta chain) derives from a study of blood T cell repertoires in COVID-19. The overall study: The cDNA or gDNA used as material had been derived from T cells, B-cell-depleted T cells, or PBMCs.

Per the original data handling: Nucleated cell number was recorded as an estimate derived from reference gene primer amplification. The assay was immunoSEQ multiplex PCR, and TCRdb's table has in-frame clones only and misses some. The V and J calls and the clone size are those of that table, but D and trimming were determined from the DNA. Among 290,000 or so clones listed, approximately 91% were seen once. One Seattle source followed patients from active infection through their disease course. The germline V gene encodes CDR1 SEHNR and CDR2 FQNEAQ (reference sequence). The CDR3 is 15 amino acids. Trimming shortened V by 5 bases and J by 7 bases, and 18 bases separated the two germline ends.

The specimen sequenced was peripheral blood. The rearrangement uses TRBV7-9 and TRBJ2-1, with D perhaps matching TRBD2 (6 bases). The source is a woman younger than 45 with COVID-19, enrolled during active disease. CDR3 in amino acids: CASSQVMDYLNEQFF. CDR3 sequence (DNA): TGTGCCAGCAGCCAGGTCATGGACTACCTGAATGAGCAGTTCTTC.